These T cell receptor beta chains were read from a single sample in a study of blood T cells in healthy people across ages. One entry per CDR3 protein results from TCRdb running MiXCR on the 5' RACE reads. The sample lists about 1,500,000 distinct CDR3 sequences, 42% occurring once. Material for sequencing was blood. Every receptor here comes from a woman younger than 35 in good health. Each CDR3 is given with its conserved first and last residue. D genes are given only for firm matches. Only part of the rows carry a size: once, few, many, or a class if the clone is expanded.

j_call clone_size d_call v_call cdr3_nt cdr3_aa
TRBJ1-1 few - TRBV6-2/TRBV6-3 TGTGCCAGCAGTTACTCGGAAATCCTCTCTGAAGCTTTCTTT CASSYSEILSEAFF
TRBJ2-5 few - TRBV3-1 TGTGCCAGCAGCTTTGACACGCACTACTACCAAGAGACCCAGTACTTC CASSFDTHYYQETQYF
TRBJ2-7 - - TRBV6-6 TGTGCCAGCAGTTACGTCCAGGGGGGCGAGCAGTACTTC CASSYVQGGEQYF
TRBJ1-5 once - TRBV5-1 TGCGCCAGCAGCTTGGGGCCCGCGGCAGGCCAGCCCCAGCATTTT CASSLGPAAGQPQHF
TRBJ2-1 - - TRBV28 TGTGCCACCCTGGGGGACGCCCAAGAGACCCAGTTCTTC CATLGDAQETQFF
TRBJ1-2 - TRBD1 TRBV5-5 TGTGCCAGCAGCGTGGACAGGGAGGGGGGCTACACCTTC CASSVDREGGYTF
TRBJ2-1 - - TRBV5-4 TGTGCCAGCAGCTTGGAGGTAACGCGGGCCCCGCACGATGAGCAGTTCTTC CASSLEVTRAPHDEQFF
TRBJ2-1 few TRBD2 TRBV7-2 TGTGCCAGCACTGACCTAGCGGGGGCTAATGAGCAGTTCTTC CASTDLAGANEQFF
TRBJ2-1 - - TRBV20-1 TGCAGTGCTAGAGACTGGCAGGGGGGCCCCTCCTACAATGAGCAGTTCTTC CSARDWQGGPSYNEQFF
TRBJ1-4 - - TRBV12-3/TRBV12-4 TGTGCCAGCAGGAACTCTGCCCCTTGGGGGGACGAAAAACTGTTTTTT CASRNSAPWGDEKLFF
TRBJ2-3 - TRBD2 TRBV5-1 TGCGCCAGCAGCAGTGTTAGCGGGACTACCACAGATACGCAGTATTTT CASSSVSGTTTDTQYF
TRBJ2-2 - - TRBV14 TGTGCCAGCAGCAGTAGTTTCGGCGGGGAGCTGTTTTTT CASSSSFGGELFF
TRBJ1-1 - TRBD1 TRBV5-1 TGCGCCAGCAGCGGGCAGGACAGGGCCGGGACTGAAGCTTTCTTT CASSGQDRAGTEAFF
TRBJ2-7 - TRBD2 TRBV9 TGTGCCAGCAGCATTACTTCGGGACTAGTGGGCGACGAGCAGTACTTC CASSITSGLVGDEQYF